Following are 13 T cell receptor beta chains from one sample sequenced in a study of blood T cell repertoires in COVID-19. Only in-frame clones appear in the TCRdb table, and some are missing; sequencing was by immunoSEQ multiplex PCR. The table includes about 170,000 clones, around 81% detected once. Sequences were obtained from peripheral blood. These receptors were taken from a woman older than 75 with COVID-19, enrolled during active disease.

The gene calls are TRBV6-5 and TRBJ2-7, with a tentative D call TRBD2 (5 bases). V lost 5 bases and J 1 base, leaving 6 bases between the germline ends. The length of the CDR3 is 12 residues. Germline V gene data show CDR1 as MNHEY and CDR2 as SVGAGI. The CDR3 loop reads CASSPGSYEQYF. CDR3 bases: TGTGCCAGCAGTCCGGGATCCTACGAGCAGTACTTC.

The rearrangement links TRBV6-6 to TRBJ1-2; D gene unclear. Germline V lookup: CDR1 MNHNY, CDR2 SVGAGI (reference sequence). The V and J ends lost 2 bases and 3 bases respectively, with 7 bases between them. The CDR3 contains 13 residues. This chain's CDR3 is CASSYAVYYGYTF. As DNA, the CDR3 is TGTGCCAGCAGTTACGCAGTTTACTATGGCTACACCTTC.

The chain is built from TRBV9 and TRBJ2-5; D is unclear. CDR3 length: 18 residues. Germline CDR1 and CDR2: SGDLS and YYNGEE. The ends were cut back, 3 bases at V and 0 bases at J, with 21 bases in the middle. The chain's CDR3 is CASSASWSRSRYQETQYF. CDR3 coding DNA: TGTGCCAGCAGCGCCTCCTGGTCACGGTCTAGGTACCAAGAGACCCAGTACTTC. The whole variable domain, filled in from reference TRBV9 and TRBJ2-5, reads DSGVTQTPKHLITATGQRVTLRCSPRSGDLSVYWYQQSLDQGLQFLIQYYNGEERAKGNILERFSAQQFPDLHSELNLSSLELGDSALYFCASSASWSRSRYQETQYFGPGTRLLVL.

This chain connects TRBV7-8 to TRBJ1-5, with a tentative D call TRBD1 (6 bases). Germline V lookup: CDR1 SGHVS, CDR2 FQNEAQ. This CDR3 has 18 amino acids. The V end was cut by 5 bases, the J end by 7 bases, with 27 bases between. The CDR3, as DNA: TGTGCCAGCAGCAGAAACGGCAGGGGCATCGGTCAGGAACAGCCCCAGCATTTT. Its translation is CASSRNGRGIGQEQPQHF.

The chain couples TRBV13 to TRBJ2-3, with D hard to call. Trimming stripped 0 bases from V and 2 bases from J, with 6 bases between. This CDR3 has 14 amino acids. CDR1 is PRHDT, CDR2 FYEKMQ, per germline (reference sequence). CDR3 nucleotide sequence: TGTGCCAGCAGCTTAGGACCAGACACAGATACGCAGTATTTT. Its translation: CASSLGPDTDTQYF.

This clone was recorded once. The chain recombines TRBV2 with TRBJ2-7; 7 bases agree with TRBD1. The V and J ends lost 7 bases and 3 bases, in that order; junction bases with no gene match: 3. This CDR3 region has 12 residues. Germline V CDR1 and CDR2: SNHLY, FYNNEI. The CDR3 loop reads CASTRDSYEQYF. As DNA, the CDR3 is TGTGCCAGCACAAGGGACAGCTACGAGCAGTACTTC. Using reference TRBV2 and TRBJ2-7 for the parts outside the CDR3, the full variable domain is EPEVTQTPSHQVTQMGQEVILRCVPISNHLYFYWYRQILGQKVEFLVSFYNNEISEKSEIFDDQFSVERPDGSNFTLKIRSTKLEDSAMYFCASTRDSYEQYFGPGTRLTVT.

CDR3 DNA sequence: TGTGCCAGCAGGGGAGGGACAGGGTCTTCCTCCTTTCCTGGAAACACCATATATTTT. Translation gives CASRGGTGSSSFPGNTIYF. J is TRBJ1-3 and V is TRBV5-5, with 9 bases lining up with TRBD1. Germline V gives CDR1 SGHKS, CDR2 YYEKEE (reference sequence). The CDR3 covers 19 residues. The ends lost 5 bases at V and 2 bases at J; junction bases unmatched: 17.

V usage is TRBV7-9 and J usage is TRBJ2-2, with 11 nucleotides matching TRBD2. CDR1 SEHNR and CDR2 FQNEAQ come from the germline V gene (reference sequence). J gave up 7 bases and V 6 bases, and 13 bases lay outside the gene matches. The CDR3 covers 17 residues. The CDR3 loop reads CASRPTGTSGPGGELFF. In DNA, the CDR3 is TGTGCCAGCAGGCCGACCGGGACTAGCGGACCGGGCGGGGAGCTGTTTTTT. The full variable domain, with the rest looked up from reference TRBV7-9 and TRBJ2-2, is DTGVSQNPRHKITKRGQNVTFRCDPISEHNRLYWYRQTLGQGPEFLTYFQNEAQLEKSRLLSDRFSAERPKGSFSTLEIQRTEQGDSAMYLCASRPTGTSGPGGELFFGEGSRLTVL.

CDR3 coding DNA: TGTGCCAGCAGTTTAGCCCAGTATGGCTACACCTTC. This codes for CASSLAQYGYTF. The chain employs TRBV28 and TRBJ1-2; D remains unclear. This CDR3 spans 12 amino acids. Germline V gene data show CDR1 as MDHEN and CDR2 as SYDVKM. The ends were cut back, 2 bases at V and 5 bases at J, with 6 bases in the middle.

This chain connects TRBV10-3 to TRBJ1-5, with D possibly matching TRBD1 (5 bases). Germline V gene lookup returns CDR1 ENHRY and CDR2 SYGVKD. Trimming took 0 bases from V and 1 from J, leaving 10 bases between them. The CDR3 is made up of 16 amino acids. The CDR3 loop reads CAISESGAGSNQPQHF. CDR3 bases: TGTGCCATCAGTGAGTCTGGGGCGGGGAGCAATCAGCCCCAGCATTTT.

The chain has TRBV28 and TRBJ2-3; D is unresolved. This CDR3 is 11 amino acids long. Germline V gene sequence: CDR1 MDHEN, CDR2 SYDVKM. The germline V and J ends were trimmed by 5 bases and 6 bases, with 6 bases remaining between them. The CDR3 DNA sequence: TGTGCCAGCAGTAGGCGGGATACGCAGTATTTT. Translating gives CASSRRDTQYF. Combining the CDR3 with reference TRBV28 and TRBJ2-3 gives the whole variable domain DVKVTQSSRYLVKRTGEKVFLECVQDMDHENMFWYRQDPGLGLRLIYFSYDVKMKEKGDIPEGYSVSREKKERFSLILESASTNQTSMYLCASSRRDTQYFGPGTRLTVL.

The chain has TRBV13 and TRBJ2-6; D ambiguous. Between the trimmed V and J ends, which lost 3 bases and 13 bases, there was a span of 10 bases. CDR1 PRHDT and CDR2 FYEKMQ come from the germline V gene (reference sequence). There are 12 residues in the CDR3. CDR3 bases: TGTGCCAGCAGCTTCCTATATGTAGTCCTGACTTTC. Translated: CASSFLYVVLTF. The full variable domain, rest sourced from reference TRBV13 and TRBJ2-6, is AAGVIQSPRHLIKEKRETATLKCYPIPRHDTVYWYQQGPGQDPQFLISFYEKMQSDKGSIPDRFSAQQFSDYHSELNMSSLELGDSALYFCASSFLYVVLTFGAGSRLTVL.

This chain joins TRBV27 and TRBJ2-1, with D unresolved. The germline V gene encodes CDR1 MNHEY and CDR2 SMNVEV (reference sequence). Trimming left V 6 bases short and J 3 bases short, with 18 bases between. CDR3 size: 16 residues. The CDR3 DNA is TGTGCCAGCAGGGGCATACTGCCCAGCCACTACAATGAGCAGTTCTTC. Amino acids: CASRGILPSHYNEQFF.